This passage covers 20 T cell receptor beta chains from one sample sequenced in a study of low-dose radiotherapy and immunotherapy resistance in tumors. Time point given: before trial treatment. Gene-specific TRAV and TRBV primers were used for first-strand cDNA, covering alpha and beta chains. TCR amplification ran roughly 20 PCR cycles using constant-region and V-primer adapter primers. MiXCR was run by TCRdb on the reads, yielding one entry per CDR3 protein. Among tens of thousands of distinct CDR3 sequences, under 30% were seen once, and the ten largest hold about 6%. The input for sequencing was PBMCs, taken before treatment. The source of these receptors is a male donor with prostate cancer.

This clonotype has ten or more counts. The CDR3 nucleotides are TGTGCCAGCAATCAAAGGGGGACTAGCGGGAGTAGGGAGCAGTTCTTC. Protein product: CASNQRGTSGSREQFF. The chain combines TRBV6-2 or TRBV6-3 with TRBJ2-1, with 14 bases fitting TRBD2. The CDR3 is made up of 16 amino acids. Trimming cost V 7 bases and J 10 bases; bases outside gene matches: 12. Per germline, CDR1 MNHEY and CDR2 SVGEGT.

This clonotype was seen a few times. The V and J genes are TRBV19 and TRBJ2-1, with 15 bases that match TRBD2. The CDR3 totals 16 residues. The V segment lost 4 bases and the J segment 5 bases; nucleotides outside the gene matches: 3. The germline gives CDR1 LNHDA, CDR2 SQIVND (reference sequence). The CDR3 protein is CASSRTSGRVHNEQFF. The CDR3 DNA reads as TGTGCCAGTAGTAGGACTAGCGGGAGGGTCCACAATGAGCAGTTCTTC.

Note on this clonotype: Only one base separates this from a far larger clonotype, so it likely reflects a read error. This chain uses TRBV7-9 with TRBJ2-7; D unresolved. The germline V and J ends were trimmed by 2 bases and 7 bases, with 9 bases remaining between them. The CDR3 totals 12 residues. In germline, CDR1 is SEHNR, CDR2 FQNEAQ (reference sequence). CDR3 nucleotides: TGTGCCAGCAGCTTACTGATCCATGAGCAGTACTTC. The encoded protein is CASSLLIHEQYF.

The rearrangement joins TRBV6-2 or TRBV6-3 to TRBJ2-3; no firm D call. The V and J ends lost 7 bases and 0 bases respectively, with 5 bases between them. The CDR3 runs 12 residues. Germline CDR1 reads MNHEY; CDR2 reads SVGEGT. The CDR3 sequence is CASMDSTDTQYF. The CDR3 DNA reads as TGTGCCAGCATGGACAGCACAGATACGCAGTATTTT.

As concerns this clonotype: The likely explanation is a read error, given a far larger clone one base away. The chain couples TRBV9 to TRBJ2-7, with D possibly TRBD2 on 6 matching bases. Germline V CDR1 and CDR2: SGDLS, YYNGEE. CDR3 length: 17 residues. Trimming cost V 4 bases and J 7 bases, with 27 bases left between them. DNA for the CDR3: TGTGCCAGCAGCAAACTAGCAAGTGGGAGCTCCTACAATGAGCAGTACTTC. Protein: CASSKLASGSSYNEQYF.

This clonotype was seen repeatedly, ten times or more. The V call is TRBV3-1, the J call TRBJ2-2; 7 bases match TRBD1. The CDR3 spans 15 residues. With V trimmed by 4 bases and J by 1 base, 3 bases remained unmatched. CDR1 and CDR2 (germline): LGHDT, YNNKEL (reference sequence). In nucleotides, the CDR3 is TGTGCCAGCAGCCCCTGGGACAGGAACACCGGGGAGCTGTTTTTT. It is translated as CASSPWDRNTGELFF.

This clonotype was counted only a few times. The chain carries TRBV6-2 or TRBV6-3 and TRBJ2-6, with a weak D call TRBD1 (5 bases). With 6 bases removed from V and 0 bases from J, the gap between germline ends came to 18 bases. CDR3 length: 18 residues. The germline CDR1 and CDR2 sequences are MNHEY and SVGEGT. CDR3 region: CASRPRGTRSSGANVLTF. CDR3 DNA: TGTGCCAGCAGGCCAAGGGGTACACGGAGCTCTGGGGCCAACGTCCTGACTTTC.

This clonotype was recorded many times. This CDR3 reads CASSQDELEGETQYF. The CDR3 nucleotides are TGTGCCAGCAGCCAAGATGAGCTGGAGGGAGAGACCCAGTACTTC. The rearrangement links TRBV14 to TRBJ2-5; weak D call: TRBD2 (6 bases). V was cut by 0 bases and J by 4 bases, with 12 bases left in between. The CDR3 runs 15 residues. The germline gives CDR1 SGHDN, CDR2 FVKESK. The variable domain in full, with the rest retrieved from reference TRBV14 and TRBJ2-5, is EAGVTQFPSHSVIEKGQTVTLRCDPISGHDNLYWYRRVMGKEIKFLLHFVKESKQDESGMPNNRFLAERTGGTYSTLKVQPAELEDSGVYFCASSQDELEGETQYFGPGTRLLVL.

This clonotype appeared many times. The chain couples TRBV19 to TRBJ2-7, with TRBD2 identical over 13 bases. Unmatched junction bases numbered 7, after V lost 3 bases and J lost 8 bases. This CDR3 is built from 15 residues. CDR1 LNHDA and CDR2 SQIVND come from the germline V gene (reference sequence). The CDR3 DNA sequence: TGTGCCAGTAGTATGCCGGGCGGGACTAGCGGGAAGCAGTACTTC. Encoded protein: CASSMPGGTSGKQYF. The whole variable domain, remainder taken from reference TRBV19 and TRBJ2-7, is DGGITQSPKYLFRKEGQNVTLSCEQNLNHDAMYWYRQDPGQGLRLIYYSQIVNDFQKGDIAEGYSVSREKKESFPLTVTSAQKNPTAFYLCASSMPGGTSGKQYFGPGTRLTVT.

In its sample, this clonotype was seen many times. The CDR3 coding sequence is TGTGCCTGGACTCTGACTAGCGAGGGTCCCTACGAGCAGTACTTC. Encoded protein: CAWTLTSEGPYEQYF. The V call is TRBV30, the J call TRBJ2-7; TRBD2 matches 8 bases. V dropped 4 bases and J dropped 2; count of bases not matched to a gene: 10. The CDR3 has 15 residues. CDR1 and CDR2 (germline): GTSNPN, SVGIG (reference sequence). The whole variable domain, remainder taken from reference TRBV30 and TRBJ2-7, is SQTIHQWPATLVQPVGSPLSLECTVEGTSNPNLYWYRQAAGRGLQLLFYSVGIGQISSEVPQNLSASRPQDRQFILSSKKLLLSDSGFYLCAWTLTSEGPYEQYFGPGTRLTVT.

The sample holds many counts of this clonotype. DNA for the CDR3: TGTGCCAGCAGCAAGGACAGGCCCATGAACACTGAAGCTTTCTTT. Residues: CASSKDRPMNTEAFF. The rearrangement links TRBV13 to TRBJ1-1, with TRBD1 identical over 7 bases. V was pared by 5 bases and J by 0 bases, with 6 bases of the junction left unmatched. The CDR3 is 15 residues long. Germline CDR1 and CDR2: PRHDT and FYEKMQ (reference sequence).

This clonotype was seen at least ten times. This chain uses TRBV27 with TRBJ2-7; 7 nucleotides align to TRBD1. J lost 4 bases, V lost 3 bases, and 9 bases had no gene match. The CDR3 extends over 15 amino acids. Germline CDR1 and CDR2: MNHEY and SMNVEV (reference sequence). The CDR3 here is CASSFKGARTYEQYF. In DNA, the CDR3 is TGTGCCAGCAGTTTCAAGGGGGCGCGAACTTACGAGCAGTACTTC.

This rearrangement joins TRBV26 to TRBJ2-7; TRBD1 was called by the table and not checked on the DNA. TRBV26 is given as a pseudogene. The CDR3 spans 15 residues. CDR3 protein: CASRGGDRGIYEQYF. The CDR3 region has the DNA TGTGCCAGCAGAGGTGGGGACAGGGGGATTTACGAGCAGTACTTC.

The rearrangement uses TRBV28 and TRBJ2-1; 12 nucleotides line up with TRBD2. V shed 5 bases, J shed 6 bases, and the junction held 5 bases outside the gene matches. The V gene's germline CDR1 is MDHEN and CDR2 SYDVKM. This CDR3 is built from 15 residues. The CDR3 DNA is TGTGCCAGCAGTCCACGGGGACTAGCGGGCAATGAGCAGTTCTTC. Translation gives CASSPRGLAGNEQFF.

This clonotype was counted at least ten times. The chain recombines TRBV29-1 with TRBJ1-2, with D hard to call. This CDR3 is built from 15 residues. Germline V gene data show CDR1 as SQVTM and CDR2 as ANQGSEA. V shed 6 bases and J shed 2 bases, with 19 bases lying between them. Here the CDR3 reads CSVGPAVVKNYGYTF. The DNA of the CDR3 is TGCAGCGTGGGCCCAGCGGTAGTGAAGAACTATGGCTACACCTTC.

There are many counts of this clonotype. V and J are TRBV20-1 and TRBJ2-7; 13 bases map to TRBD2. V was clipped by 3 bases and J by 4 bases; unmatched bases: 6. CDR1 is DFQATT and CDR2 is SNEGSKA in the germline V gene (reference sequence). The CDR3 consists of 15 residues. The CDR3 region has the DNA TGCAGTGCTAGTGCGTGGACTAGCGGGAGTTACGAGCAGTACTTC. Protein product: CSASAWTSGSYEQYF.

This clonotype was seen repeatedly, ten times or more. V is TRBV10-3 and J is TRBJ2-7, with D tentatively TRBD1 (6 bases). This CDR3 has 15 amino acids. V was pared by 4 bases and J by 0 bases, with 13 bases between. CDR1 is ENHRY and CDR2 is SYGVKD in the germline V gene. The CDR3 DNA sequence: TGTGCCATCAGTGGAACAGGGATTATCTCCTACGAGCAGTACTTC. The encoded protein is CAISGTGIISYEQYF.

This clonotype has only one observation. This chain's CDR3 is CASSFFNEQFF. CDR3 in DNA: TGTGCCAGCAGTTTTTTTAATGAGCAGTTCTTC. V gene TRBV12-3 or TRBV12-4 combines with J gene TRBJ2-1, with D unresolved. V gave up 3 bases and J gave up 7 bases, with 4 bases separating them. The CDR3 has 11 amino acids.

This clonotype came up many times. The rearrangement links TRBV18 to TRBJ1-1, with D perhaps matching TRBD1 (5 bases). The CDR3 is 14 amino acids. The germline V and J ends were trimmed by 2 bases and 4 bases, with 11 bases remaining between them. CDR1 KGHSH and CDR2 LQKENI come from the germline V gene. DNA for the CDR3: TGTGCCAGCTCACCAGGGGCTGCGCGCACTGAAGCTTTCTTT. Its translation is CASSPGAARTEAFF.

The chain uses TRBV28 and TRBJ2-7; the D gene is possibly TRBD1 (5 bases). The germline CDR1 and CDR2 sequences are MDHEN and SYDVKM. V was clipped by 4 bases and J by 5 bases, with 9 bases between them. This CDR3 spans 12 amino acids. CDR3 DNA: TGTGCCAGCAGTTCCGACAGAAACGAGCAGTACTTC. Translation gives CASSSDRNEQYF.